Many counts were recorded for the clone carrying this T cell receptor (beta chain). The antigen remains unidentified. This sample was taken from a study of T cell repertoires in cytomegalovirus infection. Looking at the study overall: Indications came from public TCR beta signatures; they pointed to CMV infection and to a matching HLA type.

TCRdb independently ran MiXCR on the reads; one entry per CDR3 protein. Here the sample spans 500,000 to 600,000 distinct CDR3 sequences, approximately 15% being singletons. V gave up 10 bases and J gave up 1 base; unmatched junction bases: 15. Germline CDR1 is ENHRY and CDR2 is SYGVKD. CDR3 length equals 17 residues. Findings and caveats of the study: HLA-C-restricted TCR beta clonotypes specific for CMV led the ex vivo response. Carriers of CMV and the relevant HLA type were discriminated by public TCR beta frequency.

The origin of this receptor is a human donor in good health (CMV status not recorded). Some clones in this sample may be carry-over from other donors' samples. The J gene is TRBJ2-4, the V gene TRBV10-3; TRBD1 agrees at 8 bases. The sequencing sample was made of CD8+ T cells from PBMCs. CDR3: CASTGGPESRAKNIQYF. The CDR3, as DNA: TGTGCCAGCACAGGGGGACCGGAAAGTAGGGCCAAAAACATTCAGTACTTC.